The 13 T cell receptor beta chains below all came from one sample that was sequenced in a study of memory B cells and T cells in multiple sclerosis. The method was immunoSEQ multiplex PCR; TCRdb's version includes in-frame clones alone and lacks a portion of them. The repertoire holds about 32,000 clones, with about 83% as singletons. Separate sequencing covered autoproliferating (CFSE-dim) and non-proliferating (CFSE-high) T cells from stimulus-free culture. Pooled replicate wells came from some 5x10^7 CFSE-labeled PBMCs cultured about seven days without stimulus. Their recognized antigens are unknown. The sample taken for sequencing was PBMCs from blood kept in culture. The receptors were gathered from a human donor with multiple sclerosis.

This clone occurred a few times. The chain recombines TRBV6-5 with TRBJ1-5; TRBD1 agrees at 7 bases. This CDR3 is built from 15 residues. After removal of 6 bases from V and 2 bases from J, the junction contained 7 bases not matched to a gene. The germline CDR1 and CDR2 sequences are MNHEY and SVGAGI. The CDR3 loop is CASSHNTGGNQPQHF. The CDR3 bases are TGTGCCAGCAGCCATAATACAGGGGGCAATCAGCCCCAGCATTTT.

The CDR3 loop reads CATSREGHLLSTDTQYF. CDR3 bases: TGTGCCACCAGCAGAGAGGGACACCTATTGAGCACAGATACGCAGTATTTT. This chain links TRBV15 with TRBJ2-3, with D possibly matching TRBD1 (6 bases). V shed 0 bases and J shed 0 bases, with 13 bases lying between them. The CDR3 runs 17 residues. From germline, CDR1 is LNHNV and CDR2 YYDKDF (reference sequence).

This sequence joins TRBV4-2 and TRBJ1-1; possibly TRBD1 for D (6 bases). V was pared by 1 base and J by 5 bases, with 14 bases between. CDR1 and CDR2 from the germline V gene are LGHNA and YNFKEQ. The CDR3 contains 15 residues. The CDR3 sequence is CASSQGPGTGTEAFF. CDR3 coding DNA: TGTGCCAGCAGCCAAGGCCCGGGAACAGGGACTGAAGCTTTCTTT.

This chain connects TRBV5-1 to TRBJ2-1; 8 nucleotides align to TRBD2. The V gene end was trimmed by 3 bases and the J gene end by 0 bases; junction bases not matched to a gene: 2. The CDR3 length is 15 residues. Germline loops: CDR1 SGHRS, CDR2 YFSETQ. The CDR3 DNA reads TGCGCCAGCAGCTCGGGACTAGTCTCCTACAATGAGCAGTTCTTC. This encodes CASSSGLVSYNEQFF.

This rearrangement joins TRBV27 to TRBJ1-1; weak D call: TRBD1 (6 bases). Looked up from germline, CDR1 is MNHEY and CDR2 is SMNVEV (reference sequence). This CDR3 has 14 amino acids. The germline V and J ends were trimmed by 6 bases and 5 bases, with 16 bases remaining between them. CDR3 bases: TGTGCCAGCAGCCAATGGCAGGGGCGGACTGAAGCTTTCTTT. Encoded protein: CASSQWQGRTEAFF.

The chain has TRBV30 and TRBJ2-7; TRBD1 agrees at 8 bases. Germline V gene sequence: CDR1 GTSNPN, CDR2 SVGIG (reference sequence). J was trimmed by 3 bases and V by 0 bases; bases with no gene match: 1. This CDR3 comprises 13 residues. CDR3 region: CAWSVGTGYEQYF. For the CDR3, the DNA is TGTGCCTGGAGTGTAGGGACAGGCTACGAGCAGTACTTC.

The CDR3 spells CASSDPGTGRYGYTF. CDR3 DNA sequence: TGCGCCAGCAGCGATCCCGGGACAGGGCGCTATGGCTACACCTTC. The rearrangement links TRBV5-1 to TRBJ1-2; 9 bases agree with TRBD1. The length of the CDR3 is 15 residues. Looked up from germline, CDR1 is SGHRS and CDR2 is YFSETQ. The junction had 8 bases not matched to a gene; V was cut back by 4 bases and J by 4 bases.

This chain uses TRBV6-4 with TRBJ2-3, with D tentatively TRBD2 (6 bases). The CDR3 extends over 13 amino acids. Deletions cut 5 bases from V and 6 bases from J, with 12 bases between. CDR1 and CDR2 (germline): MRHNA, SNTAGT. The CDR3 sequence is CASSYGGKDTQYF. In DNA form, the CDR3 reads TGTGCCAGCAGTTACGGGGGTAAGGATACGCAGTATTTT.

This chain links TRBV27 with TRBJ1-2, with D maybe TRBD1 (6 bases). This CDR3 has 17 amino acids. From germline, CDR1 is MNHEY and CDR2 SMNVEV (reference sequence). V was pared by 5 bases and J by 1 base, with 20 bases between. The CDR3 region has the DNA TGTGCCAGCAGTACCCAGACAGGCGCTGGGGGTAACTATGGCTACACCTTC. It translates to CASSTQTGAGGNYGYTF.

This chain joins TRBV9 and TRBJ1-3, with D unclear. This CDR3 region has 15 residues. The V gene's germline CDR1 is SGDLS and CDR2 YYNGEE. The V and J ends lost 4 bases and 4 bases respectively, with 15 bases between them. CDR3 amino acids: CASSPTSLTGNTIYF. CDR3 nucleotide sequence: TGTGCCAGCAGCCCAACGTCCCTAACGGGAAACACCATATATTTT. Using reference TRBV9 and TRBJ1-3 for the parts outside the CDR3, the full variable domain is DSGVTQTPKHLITATGQRVTLRCSPRSGDLSVYWYQQSLDQGLQFLIQYYNGEERAKGNILERFSAQQFPDLHSELNLSSLELGDSALYFCASSPTSLTGNTIYFGEGSWLTVV.

V usage is TRBV6-5 and J usage is TRBJ2-5; 7 bases map to TRBD1. There are 13 residues in the CDR3. Trimming removed 5 bases from V and 5 bases from J; junction bases left unmatched: 5. Germline CDR1 MNHEY, CDR2 SVGAGI. CDR3 sequence reads: CASSAGGRETQYF. The CDR3 DNA sequence: TGTGCCAGCAGTGCAGGGGGAAGGGAGACCCAGTACTTC.

V gene TRBV6-1 combines with J gene TRBJ1-2, with a possible D match to TRBD1 (5 bases). The germline gives CDR1 MNHNS, CDR2 SASEGT. The CDR3 totals 15 residues. Trimming removed 2 bases from V and 8 bases from J, with 18 bases in between. The CDR3 DNA reads as TGTGCCAGCAGTGAAAGGGGTCTGGGGGGTGGAGGCTACACCTTC. Protein product: CASSERGLGGGGYTF.

The gene calls are TRBV2 and TRBJ2-7; the D gene is possibly TRBD1 (6 bases). CDR1 is SNHLY and CDR2 is FYNNEI in the germline V gene. This CDR3 is built from 14 residues. Trimming took 6 bases from V and 3 from J, leaving 15 bases between them. The CDR3 nucleotides read TGTGCCAGCAGGAGTCTGGACAGTGACTACGAGCAGTACTTC. Translating it yields CASRSLDSDYEQYF.